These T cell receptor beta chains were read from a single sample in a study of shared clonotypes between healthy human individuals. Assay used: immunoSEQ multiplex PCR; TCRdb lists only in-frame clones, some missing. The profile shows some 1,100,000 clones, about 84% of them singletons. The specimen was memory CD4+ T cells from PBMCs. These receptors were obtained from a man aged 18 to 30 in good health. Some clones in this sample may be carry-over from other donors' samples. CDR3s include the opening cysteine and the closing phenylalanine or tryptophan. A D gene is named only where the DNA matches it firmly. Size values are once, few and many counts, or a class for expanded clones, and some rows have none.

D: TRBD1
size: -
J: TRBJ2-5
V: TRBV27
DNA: TGTGCCCCCCAAGTTTGGGACAGCTACAGGGGACAAGAGACCCAGTACTTC
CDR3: CAPQVWDSYRGQETQYF

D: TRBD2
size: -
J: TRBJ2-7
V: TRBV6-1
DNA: TGTGCCAGCAGTCCGCGCGGGGGGGCGGCCTACGAGCAGTACTTC
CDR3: CASSPRGGAAYEQYF

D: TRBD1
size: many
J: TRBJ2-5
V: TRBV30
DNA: TGTGCCTGGAGTCAGGGGGCCAGGGAGACCCAGTACTTC
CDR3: CAWSQGARETQYF

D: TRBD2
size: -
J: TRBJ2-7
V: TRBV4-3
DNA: TGCGCCAGCGCGATTGGAGCTAGCGGCGCCTACGAGCAGTACTTC
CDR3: CASAIGASGAYEQYF

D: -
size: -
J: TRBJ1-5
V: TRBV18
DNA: TGTGCCAGCTCACCATCGGGAGGGAGCCAGCCCCAGCATTTT
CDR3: CASSPSGGSQPQHF

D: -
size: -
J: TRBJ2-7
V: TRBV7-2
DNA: TGTGCCAGCAGCCGTAACCCTAGCGATTCCTACGAGCAGTACTTC
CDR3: CASSRNPSDSYEQYF

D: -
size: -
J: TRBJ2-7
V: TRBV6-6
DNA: TGTGCCAGCAGTTACCTCCTAATAGGGGGCGAGCAGTACTTC
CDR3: CASSYLLIGGEQYF

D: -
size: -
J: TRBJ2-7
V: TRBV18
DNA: TGTGCCAGCTCACCCTACACTTACAAGGACAAACCCCCTGTTTTC
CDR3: CASSPYTYKDKPPVF

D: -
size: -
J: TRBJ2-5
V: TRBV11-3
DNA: TGTGCCAGCCGCAGGGTTCGACAAGAGACCCAGTACTTC
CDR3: CASRRVRQETQYF

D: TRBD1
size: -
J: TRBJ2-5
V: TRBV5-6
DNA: TGTGCCAGCAGCTCCCCCGGGACAGGGGGCGAGACCCAGTACTTC
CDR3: CASSSPGTGGETQYF

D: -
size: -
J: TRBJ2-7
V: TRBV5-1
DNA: TGCGCCAGCAGCCGTAGCGGAGACTACGAGCAGTACTTC
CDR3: CASSRSGDYEQYF

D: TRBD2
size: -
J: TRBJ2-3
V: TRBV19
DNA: TGTGCCAGTAGTCAGACTAGCGGGATCCCCACAGATACGCAGTATTTT
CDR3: CASSQTSGIPTDTQYF

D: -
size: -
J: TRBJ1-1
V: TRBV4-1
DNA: TGCGCCAGCAGCCCAACGTGGAAGTCGAACACTGAAGCTTTCTTT
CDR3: CASSPTWKSNTEAFF

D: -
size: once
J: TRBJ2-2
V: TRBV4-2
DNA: TGTGCCAGCAGCCCCCCTCAATGGGACACCGGGGAGCTGTTTTTT
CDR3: CASSPPQWDTGELFF

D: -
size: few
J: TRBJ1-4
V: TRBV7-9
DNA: TGTGCCAGCAGCCCGGGCCGAAAACTGTTTTTT
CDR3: CASSPGRKLFF

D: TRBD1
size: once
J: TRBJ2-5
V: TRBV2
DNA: TGTGCCAGCACCTTCCAAGGACAGGGGGAGACCCAGTACTTC
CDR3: CASTFQGQGETQYF

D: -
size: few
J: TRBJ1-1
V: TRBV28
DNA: TGTGCCAGCAGTGGACAGAATACCATTGAAGCTTTCTTT
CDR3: CASSGQNTIEAFF

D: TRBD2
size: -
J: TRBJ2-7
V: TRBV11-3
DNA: TGTGCCAGCAGCAATGGGAGGGGCGAGCAGTACTTC
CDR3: CASSNGRGEQYF

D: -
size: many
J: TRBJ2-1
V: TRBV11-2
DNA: TGTGCCAGCAGCTTAGGCCCATACAATGAGCAGTTCTTC
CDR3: CASSLGPYNEQFF

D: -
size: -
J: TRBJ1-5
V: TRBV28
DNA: TGTGCCAGCAGTCCCCCGGGGAGGGGCAACAATCAGCCCCAGCATTTT
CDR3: CASSPPGRGNNQPQHF

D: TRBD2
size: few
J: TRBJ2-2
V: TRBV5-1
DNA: TGCGCCAGCAGCTTGGCCACGGGGACTAGCGGCGGGGAGCTGTTTTTT
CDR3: CASSLATGTSGGELFF

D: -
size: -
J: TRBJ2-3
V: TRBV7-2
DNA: TGTGCCAGCAGCACCTGGGGGAGTAGCACAGATACGCAGTATTTT
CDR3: CASSTWGSSTDTQYF

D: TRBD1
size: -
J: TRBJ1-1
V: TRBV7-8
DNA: TGTGCCAGCAGCCCACGAGGGGACAGGGGTCGGCACACTGAAGCTTTCTTT
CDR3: CASSPRGDRGRHTEAFF

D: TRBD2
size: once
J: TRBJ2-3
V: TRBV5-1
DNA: TGCGCCAGCAGCTTGTCACTAGCGGGAGCGACAGATACGCAGTATTTT
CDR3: CASSLSLAGATDTQYF

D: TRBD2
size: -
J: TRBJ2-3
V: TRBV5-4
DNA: TGTGCCAGCAGCCAGGGGACTAGCGGACGCACAGATACGCAGTATTTT
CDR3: CASSQGTSGRTDTQYF

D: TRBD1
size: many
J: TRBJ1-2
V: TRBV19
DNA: TGTGCCGGGTGGACAGGCTATGGCTACACCTTC
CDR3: CAGWTGYGYTF

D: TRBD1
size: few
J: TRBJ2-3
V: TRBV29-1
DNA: TGCAGCGTTAAGGGACAGTACACAGATACGCAGTATTTT
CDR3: CSVKGQYTDTQYF

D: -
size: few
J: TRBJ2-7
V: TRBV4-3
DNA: TGCGCCAGCAGCCAAGAAAGAAACTACGAGCAGTACTTC
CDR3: CASSQERNYEQYF

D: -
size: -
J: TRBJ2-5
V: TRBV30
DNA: TGTGCCTGGAGTCCCCAAGGGGAGACCCAGTACTTC
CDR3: CAWSPQGETQYF

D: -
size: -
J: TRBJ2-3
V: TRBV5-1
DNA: TGCGCCAGCAGCTTCACCCCCCCAGATACGCAGTATTTT
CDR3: CASSFTPPDTQYF

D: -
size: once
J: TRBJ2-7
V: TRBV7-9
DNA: TGTGCCAGCAGCCAACCAGCAGGGCTTAGGTACTTC
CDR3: CASSQPAGLRYF

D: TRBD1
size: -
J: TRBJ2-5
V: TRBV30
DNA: TGTGCCTGGGGTGGACAGGGGGTTACCCAGTACTTC
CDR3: CAWGGQGVTQYF

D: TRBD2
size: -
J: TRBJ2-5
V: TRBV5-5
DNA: TGTGCCAGCAGCTTGGCTAGCGGGACGGGGGAGACCCAGTACTTC
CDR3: CASSLASGTGETQYF

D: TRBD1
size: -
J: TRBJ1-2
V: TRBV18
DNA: TGTGCCAGCTCACCGGGACAGGGGGCCGACTATGGCTACACCTTC
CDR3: CASSPGQGADYGYTF

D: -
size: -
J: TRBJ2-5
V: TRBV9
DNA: TGTGCCAGCAGCGTAGGGCCCCAGGGGGAGACCCAGTACTTC
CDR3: CASSVGPQGETQYF

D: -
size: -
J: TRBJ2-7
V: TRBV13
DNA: TGTGCCAGCAGCCGTTGGGGGAAAACTGGAGGCGAGCAGTACTTC
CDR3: CASSRWGKTGGEQYF

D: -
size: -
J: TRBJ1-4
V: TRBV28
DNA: TGTGCCAGCAGTCAAAACCGTGAAAAACTGTTTTTT
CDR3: CASSQNREKLFF

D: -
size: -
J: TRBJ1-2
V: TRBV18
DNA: TGTGCCAGCTCAGAGAATTGGGGGCAGCTGCTTATCTATGGCTACACCTTC
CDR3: CASSENWGQLLIYGYTF

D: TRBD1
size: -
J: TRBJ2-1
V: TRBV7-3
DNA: TGTGCCAGCAGCTTGGCACCGGGACAGTCCTACAATGAGCAGTTCTTC
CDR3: CASSLAPGQSYNEQFF

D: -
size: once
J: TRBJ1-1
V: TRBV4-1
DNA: TGCGCCAGCAGCGTCCAACAGGGCGGCACTGAAGCTTTCTTT
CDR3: CASSVQQGGTEAFF

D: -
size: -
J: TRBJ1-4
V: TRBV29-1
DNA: TGCAGCGTTGAAAGCTCAACTAATGAAAAACTGTTTTTT
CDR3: CSVESSTNEKLFF

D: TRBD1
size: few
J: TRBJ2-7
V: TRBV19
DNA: TGTGCCAGTAGTCCCCGACAGGGACACTACGAGCAGTACTTC
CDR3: CASSPRQGHYEQYF

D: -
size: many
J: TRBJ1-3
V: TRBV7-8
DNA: TGTGCCAGCAGCTTAGCAGGAACCCCCGGAAACACCATATATTTT
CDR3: CASSLAGTPGNTIYF

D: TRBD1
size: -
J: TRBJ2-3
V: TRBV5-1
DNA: TGCGCCAGCAGCTTGACAGGGGGGGATACGCAGTATTTT
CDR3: CASSLTGGDTQYF

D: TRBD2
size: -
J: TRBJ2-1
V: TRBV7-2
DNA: TGTGCCAGCAGCTCTCCTAGCGGGAGTGGTTCCTACAATGAGCAGTTCTTC
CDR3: CASSSPSGSGSYNEQFF

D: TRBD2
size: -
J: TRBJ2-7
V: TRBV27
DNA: TGTGCCAGCAGTACAAGAGCGGGAAATTCCTACGAGCAGTACTTC
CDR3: CASSTRAGNSYEQYF

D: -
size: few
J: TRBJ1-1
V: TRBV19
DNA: TGTGCCAGTAGTATGGGGGGGTACACTGAAGCTTTCTTT
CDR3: CASSMGGYTEAFF

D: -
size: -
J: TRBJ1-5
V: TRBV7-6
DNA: TGTGCCAGCAGCTTACAGGGAGGCAATCAGCCCCAGCATTTT
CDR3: CASSLQGGNQPQHF

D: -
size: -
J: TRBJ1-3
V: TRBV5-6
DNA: TGTGCCAGCAGCTTGGATAGGGGAGTCACCATATATTTT
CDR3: CASSLDRGVTIYF

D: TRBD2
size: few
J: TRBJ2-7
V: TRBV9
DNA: TGTGCCAGCAGCACCGCGGGACTAGCGGGAGGATCCGGCGAGCAGTACTTC
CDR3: CASSTAGLAGGSGEQYF

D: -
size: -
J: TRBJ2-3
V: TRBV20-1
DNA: TGCAGTGCTCTCCGCACAGATACGCAGTATTTT
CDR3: CSALRTDTQYF

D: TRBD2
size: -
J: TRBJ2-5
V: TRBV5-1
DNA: TGCGCCAGCAGCAGTGCGGGACTAGCGGGAGCAGAGACCCAGTACTTC
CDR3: CASSSAGLAGAETQYF